This entry lists 15 T cell receptor beta chains sequenced from one sample in a study of T cells after yellow fever vaccination. MiXCR, run by TCRdb on the 5' RACE reads, gives a single entry per CDR3 protein. The data hold roughly 500,000 distinct CDR3 sequences, with 15% to 20% observed a single time. Specimen: PBMCs, collected 15 days after the yellow fever booster vaccination. Every receptor here comes from a man aged 30-40 years who received the YFV17D yellow fever vaccine.

This clonotype was counted ten times or more. V gene TRBV7-9 combines with J gene TRBJ2-2; the D is unclear. Germline V gene sequence: CDR1 SEHNR, CDR2 FQNEAQ (reference sequence). The CDR3 runs to 13 residues. Trimming stripped 6 bases from V and 4 bases from J, with 9 bases between. The chain's CDR3 is CASSLGSTGELFF. The CDR3 nucleotides read TGTGCCAGCAGTCTGGGCAGCACCGGGGAGCTGTTTTTT.

In its sample, this clonotype was seen a few times. J is TRBJ2-5 and V is TRBV12-3 or TRBV12-4; TRBD2 matches at 10 bases. The V and J ends lost 5 bases and 2 bases, in that order; junction bases with no gene match: 8. The length of the CDR3 is 16 residues. The CDR3 spells CASSTSGTSVQETQYF. The CDR3 DNA follows: TGTGCCAGCAGTACTTCCGGGACTAGCGTACAAGAGACCCAGTACTTC.

This chain connects TRBV19 to TRBJ2-7; TRBD2 matches 9 bases. Germline CDR1 reads LNHDA; CDR2 reads SQIVND (reference sequence). The CDR3 extends over 14 amino acids. With 6 bases clipped from V and 0 bases from J, the junction kept 3 bases outside the gene matches. CDR3 nucleotide sequence: TGTGCCAGTAGCGTAGCGGGAGACTCCTACGAGCAGTACTTC. It encodes CASSVAGDSYEQYF.

Details on this clonotype: This may stem from a read error, because a much larger clone lies one nucleotide away. The chain recombines TRBV12-3 or TRBV12-4 with TRBJ2-2; D not resolved. This CDR3 is built from 11 residues. The V gene lost 8 bases and the J gene lost 3 bases, with 4 bases spanning the gap. The CDR3 loop reads CASLYTGELFF. Here the CDR3 DNA reads TGTGCCAGCCTGTACACCGGGGAGCTGTTTTTT.

The rearrangement joins TRBV14 to TRBJ2-1; no reliable D call. With 3 bases removed from V and 3 bases from J, the gap between germline ends came to 12 bases. The CDR3 runs 15 residues. The V gene's germline CDR1 is SGHDN and CDR2 FVKESK. For the CDR3, the DNA is TGTGCCAGCAGCCAGGCTTGGACCGGCTACAATGAGCAGTTCTTC. Encoded protein: CASSQAWTGYNEQFF.

The J gene is TRBJ2-3, the V gene TRBV7-3; 9 bases agree with TRBD2. Trimming cost V 4 bases and J 5 bases; bases outside gene matches: 10. The CDR3 is 16 amino acids. Germline values: CDR1 SGHTA, CDR2 FQGTGA. CDR3 nucleotide sequence: TGTGCCAGCAGCTCACGTAGCGGGAGCCGGGAAGATACGCAGTATTTT. Residues: CASSSRSGSREDTQYF.

V and J are TRBV7-2 and TRBJ2-7; D is uncertain. The V and J ends lost 8 bases and 6 bases respectively, with 11 bases between them. There are 11 residues in the CDR3. Germline V gene data show CDR1 as SGHTA and CDR2 as FQGNSA. CDR3 in DNA: TGTGCCAGCGGGCCCTGGGGCGAGCAGTACTTC. Its protein product is CASGPWGEQYF.

J is TRBJ2-7 and V is TRBV19; D gene unclear. Germline CDR1 LNHDA, CDR2 SQIVND (reference sequence). The CDR3 runs 15 residues. V was pared by 9 bases and J by 2 bases, with 20 bases between. CDR3 nucleotides: TGTGCCAGCCGCCCTGGTCGCGCGGCAACCTACGAGCAGTACTTC. It translates to CASRPGRAATYEQYF.

The gene calls are TRBV28 and TRBJ1-5; D uncertain. CDR1 MDHEN and CDR2 SYDVKM come from the germline V gene. The CDR3 covers 13 residues. Trimming removed 1 base at V and 7 bases at J, with 8 bases between. In DNA form, the CDR3 reads TGTGCCAGCAGTTTATCAAATCGCCAGCCCCAGCATTTT. It yields the protein CASSLSNRQPQHF.

The chain recombines TRBV5-1 with TRBJ2-3, with D possibly being TRBD1 (7 bases). The CDR3 has 14 residues. V was trimmed by 6 bases and J by 5 bases, leaving 16 bases between them. Germline V CDR1 and CDR2: SGHRS, YFSETQ. CDR3 protein: CASNDREVRDTQYF. For the CDR3, the DNA is TGCGCCAGCAACGACAGGGAGGTTCGAGATACGCAGTATTTT.

The chain has TRBV29-1 and TRBJ2-3; 9 bases are shared with TRBD2. Germline values: CDR1 SQVTM, CDR2 ANQGSEA. The CDR3 consists of 14 residues. V trimming: 5 bases; J trimming: 2 bases; junction bases outside the gene matches: 5. CDR3 coding DNA: TGCAGCGTTTCTCTAGCGGGGAACACAGATACGCAGTATTTT. Its translation: CSVSLAGNTDTQYF.

This clonotype was counted between two and nine times. The rearrangement uses TRBV20-1 and TRBJ2-3, with TRBD1 as a possible D gene (5 bases). The CDR3 consists of 12 residues. V was trimmed by 6 bases and J by 7 bases, leaving 14 bases between them. The germline V gene encodes CDR1 DFQATT and CDR2 SNEGSKA (reference sequence). CDR3 loop: CSANADTYTQYF. Here the CDR3 DNA reads TGCAGTGCAAACGCGGACACCTATACGCAGTATTTT.

The chain recombines TRBV5-5 with TRBJ2-3; possible D gene TRBD2, 5 bases. The CDR3 length is 15 residues. Per the germline V gene, CDR1 is SGHKS and CDR2 is YYEKEE (reference sequence). V dropped 0 bases and J dropped 1 base, with 9 bases sitting between them. CDR3 region: CASSLGGPRTDTQYF. The CDR3, as DNA: TGTGCCAGCAGCTTGGGAGGGCCCCGCACAGATACGCAGTATTTT.

This clonotype was seen ten or more times. The J gene is TRBJ2-5, the V gene TRBV11-2, with D possibly TRBD2 on 6 matching bases. The V gene lost 7 bases and the J gene lost 3 bases, with 15 bases spanning the gap. The CDR3 has 14 residues. Germline V CDR1 and CDR2: SGHAT, FQNNGV. For the CDR3, the DNA is TGTGCCAGCACAAAAGGGGACTCTGAAGAGACCCAGTACTTC. It encodes CASTKGDSEETQYF. Based on the CDR3 plus reference TRBV11-2 and TRBJ2-5, the full variable domain is EAGVAQSPRYKIIEKRQSVAFWCNPISGHATLYWYQQILGQGPKLLIQFQNNGVVDDSQLPKDRFSAERLKGVDSTLKIQPAKLEDSAVYLCASTKGDSEETQYFGPGTRLLVL.

DNA of the CDR3: TGCGCCAGCAGTCTCCCCGTGACTAGCGGGTACAATGAGCAGTTCTTC. It codes for CASSLPVTSGYNEQFF. The rearrangement uses TRBV23-1 and TRBJ2-1, with 10 bases that match TRBD2. TRBV23-1 is designated an ORF whose function remains uncertain. Trimming at V came to 4 bases and at J to 4 bases, leaving 7 bases not matched to a gene. The length of the CDR3 is 16 residues.